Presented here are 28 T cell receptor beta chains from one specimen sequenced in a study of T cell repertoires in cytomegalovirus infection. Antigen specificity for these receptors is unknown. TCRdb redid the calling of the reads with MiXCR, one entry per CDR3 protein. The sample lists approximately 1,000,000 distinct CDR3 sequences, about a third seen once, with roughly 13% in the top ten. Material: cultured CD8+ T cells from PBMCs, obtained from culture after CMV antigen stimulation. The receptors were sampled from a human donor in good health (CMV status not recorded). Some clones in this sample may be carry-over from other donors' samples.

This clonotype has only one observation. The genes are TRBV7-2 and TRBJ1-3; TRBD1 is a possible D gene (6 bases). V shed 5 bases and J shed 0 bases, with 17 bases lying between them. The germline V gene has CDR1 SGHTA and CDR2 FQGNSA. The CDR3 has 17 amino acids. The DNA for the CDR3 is TGTGCCAGCAGCCCTATCACAGACAGGACCTCTGGAAACACCATATATTTT. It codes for CASSPITDRTSGNTIYF. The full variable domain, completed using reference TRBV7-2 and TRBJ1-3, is GAGVSQSPSNKVTEKGKDVELRCDPISGHTALYWYRQSLGQGLEFLIYFQGNSAPDKSGLPSDRFSAERTGGSVSTLTIQRTQQEDSAVYLCASSPITDRTSGNTIYFGEGSWLTVV.

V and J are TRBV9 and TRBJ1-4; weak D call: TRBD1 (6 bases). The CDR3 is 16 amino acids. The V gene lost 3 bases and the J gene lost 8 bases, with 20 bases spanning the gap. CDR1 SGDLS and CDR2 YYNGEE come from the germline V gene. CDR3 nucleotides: TGTGCCAGCAGCGCCCATAACAGGGCTTTTGAGGAAAAACTGTTTTTT. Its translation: CASSAHNRAFEEKLFF. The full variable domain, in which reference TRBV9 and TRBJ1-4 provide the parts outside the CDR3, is DSGVTQTPKHLITATGQRVTLRCSPRSGDLSVYWYQQSLDQGLQFLIQYYNGEERAKGNILERFSAQQFPDLHSELNLSSLELGDSALYFCASSAHNRAFEEKLFFGSGTQLSVL.

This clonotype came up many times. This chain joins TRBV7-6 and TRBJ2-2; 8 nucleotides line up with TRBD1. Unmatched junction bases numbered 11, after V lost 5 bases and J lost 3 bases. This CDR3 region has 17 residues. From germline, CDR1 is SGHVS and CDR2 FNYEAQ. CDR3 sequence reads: CASSTSPQGADTGELFF. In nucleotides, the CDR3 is TGTGCCAGCAGCACATCGCCTCAGGGGGCGGACACCGGGGAGCTGTTTTTT.

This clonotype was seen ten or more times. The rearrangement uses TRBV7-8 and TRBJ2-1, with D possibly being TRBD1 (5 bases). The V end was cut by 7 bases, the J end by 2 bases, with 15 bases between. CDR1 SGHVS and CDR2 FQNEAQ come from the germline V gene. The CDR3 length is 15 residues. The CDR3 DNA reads TGTGCCAGCATCCTAAGTGGGGCTCCCTACAATGAGCAGTTCTTC. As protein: CASILSGAPYNEQFF.

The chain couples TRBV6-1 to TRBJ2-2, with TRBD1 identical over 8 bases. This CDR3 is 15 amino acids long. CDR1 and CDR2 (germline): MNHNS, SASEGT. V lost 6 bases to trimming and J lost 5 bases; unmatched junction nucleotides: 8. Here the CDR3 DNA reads TGTGCCAGCAGACCAGGACAGGGAGGAACCGGGGAGCTGTTTTTT. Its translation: CASRPGQGGTGELFF.

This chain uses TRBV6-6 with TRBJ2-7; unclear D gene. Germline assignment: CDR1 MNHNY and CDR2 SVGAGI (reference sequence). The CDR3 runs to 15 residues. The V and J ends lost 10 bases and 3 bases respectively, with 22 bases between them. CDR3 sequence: CATILGRVEGYEQYF. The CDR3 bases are TGTGCCACCATCTTGGGTCGGGTCGAAGGCTACGAGCAGTACTTC.

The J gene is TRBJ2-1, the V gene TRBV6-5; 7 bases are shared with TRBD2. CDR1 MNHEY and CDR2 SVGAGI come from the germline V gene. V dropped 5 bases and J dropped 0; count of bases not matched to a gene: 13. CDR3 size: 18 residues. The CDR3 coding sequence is TGTGCCAGCAGTACCCCGGGACTAACTCTCCCCTCCTACAATGAGCAGTTCTTC. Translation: CASSTPGLTLPSYNEQFF.

As DNA, the CDR3 is TGTGCCACCAGCAGTAGCGGGGGGGCCGGTGAGCAGTTCTTC. Protein sequence: CATSSSGGAGEQFF. V gene TRBV15 combines with J gene TRBJ2-1, with 11 bases that match TRBD2. The CDR3 covers 14 residues. The V gene end was trimmed by 3 bases and the J gene end by 9 bases; junction bases not matched to a gene: 4. Germline V gives CDR1 LNHNV, CDR2 YYDKDF (reference sequence).

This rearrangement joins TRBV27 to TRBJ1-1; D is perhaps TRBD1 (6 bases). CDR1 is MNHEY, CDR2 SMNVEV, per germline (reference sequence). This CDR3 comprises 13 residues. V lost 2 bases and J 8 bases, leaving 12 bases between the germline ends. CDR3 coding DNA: TGTGCCAGCAGTTTAGGACAGAACGGGGAAGCTTTCTTT. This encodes CASSLGQNGEAFF.

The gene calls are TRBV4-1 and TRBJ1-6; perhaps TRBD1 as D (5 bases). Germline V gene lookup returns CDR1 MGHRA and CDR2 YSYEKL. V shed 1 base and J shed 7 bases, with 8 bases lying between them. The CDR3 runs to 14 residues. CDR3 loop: CASSQGDGNSPLHF. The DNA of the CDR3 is TGCGCCAGCAGCCAAGGGGACGGAAATTCACCCCTCCACTTT.

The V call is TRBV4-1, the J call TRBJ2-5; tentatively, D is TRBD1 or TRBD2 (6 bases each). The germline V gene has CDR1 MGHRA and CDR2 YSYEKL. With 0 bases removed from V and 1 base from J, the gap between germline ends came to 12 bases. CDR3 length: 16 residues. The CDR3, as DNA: TGCGCCAGCAGCCAAGAAGGACCGGGGGCCCAAGAGACCCAGTACTTC. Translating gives CASSQEGPGAQETQYF.

CDR3 DNA: TGTGCCAGCAGTTTAGATAGGAAACGAAGCTCCTACGAGCAGTACTTC. Its translation: CASSLDRKRSSYEQYF. The chain has TRBV27 and TRBJ2-7; unclear D gene. CDR1 and CDR2 from the germline V gene are MNHEY and SMNVEV (reference sequence). This CDR3 spans 16 amino acids. Trimming cost V 2 bases and J 0 bases, with 14 bases left between them.

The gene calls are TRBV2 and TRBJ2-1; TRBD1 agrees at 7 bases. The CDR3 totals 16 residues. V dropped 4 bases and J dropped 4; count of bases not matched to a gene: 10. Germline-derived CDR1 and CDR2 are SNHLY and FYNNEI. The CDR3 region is CASSVDGTDLYNEQFF. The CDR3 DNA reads TGTGCCAGCAGTGTAGACGGGACAGATCTTTACAATGAGCAGTTCTTC.

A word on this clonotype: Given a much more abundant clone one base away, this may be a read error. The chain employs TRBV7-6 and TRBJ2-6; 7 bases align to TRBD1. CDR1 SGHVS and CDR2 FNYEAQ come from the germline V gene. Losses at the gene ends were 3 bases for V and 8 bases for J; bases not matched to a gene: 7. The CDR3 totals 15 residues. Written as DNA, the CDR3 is TGTGCCAGCAGCTTTACAGGGGCCGGGACCAACGTCCTGACTTTC. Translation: CASSFTGAGTNVLTF.

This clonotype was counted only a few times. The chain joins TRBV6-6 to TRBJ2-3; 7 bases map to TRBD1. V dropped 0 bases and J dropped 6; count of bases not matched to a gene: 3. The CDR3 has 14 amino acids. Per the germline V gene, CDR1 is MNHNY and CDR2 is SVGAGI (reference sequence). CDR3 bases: TGTGCCAGCAGTTACTCGACAGGGCCCGATACGCAGTATTTT. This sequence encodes CASSYSTGPDTQYF.

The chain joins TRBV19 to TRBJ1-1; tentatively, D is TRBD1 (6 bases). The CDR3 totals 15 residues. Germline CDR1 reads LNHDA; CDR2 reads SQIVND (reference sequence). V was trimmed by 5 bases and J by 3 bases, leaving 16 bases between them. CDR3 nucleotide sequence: TGTGCCAGTAGTCAAAGGGAGAGGGGGGACACTGAAGCTTTCTTT. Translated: CASSQRERGDTEAFF.

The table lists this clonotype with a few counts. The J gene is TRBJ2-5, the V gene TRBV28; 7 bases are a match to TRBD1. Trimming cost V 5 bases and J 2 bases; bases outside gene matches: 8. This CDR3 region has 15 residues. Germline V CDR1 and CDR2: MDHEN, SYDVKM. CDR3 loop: CASSPGTARQETQYF. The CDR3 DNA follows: TGTGCCAGCAGTCCCGGGACAGCGAGGCAAGAGACCCAGTACTTC.

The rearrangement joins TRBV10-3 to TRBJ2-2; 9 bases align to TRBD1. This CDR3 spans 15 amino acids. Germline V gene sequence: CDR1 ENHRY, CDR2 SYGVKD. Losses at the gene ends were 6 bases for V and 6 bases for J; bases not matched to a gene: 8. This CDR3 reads CAISKGDRDAGELFF. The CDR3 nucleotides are TGTGCCATCAGCAAGGGGGACAGGGACGCCGGGGAGCTGTTTTTT.

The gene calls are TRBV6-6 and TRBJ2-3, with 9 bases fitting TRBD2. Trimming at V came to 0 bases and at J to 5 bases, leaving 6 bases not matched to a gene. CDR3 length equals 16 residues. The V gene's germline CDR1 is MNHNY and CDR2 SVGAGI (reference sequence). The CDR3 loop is CASSYSAGGPEDTQYF. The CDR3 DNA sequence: TGTGCCAGCAGTTACTCGGCGGGGGGGCCAGAAGATACGCAGTATTTT.

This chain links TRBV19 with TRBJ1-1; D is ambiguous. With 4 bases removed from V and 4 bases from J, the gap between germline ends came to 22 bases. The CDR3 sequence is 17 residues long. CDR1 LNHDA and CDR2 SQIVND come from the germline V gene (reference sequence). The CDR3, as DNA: TGTGCCAGTAGTACAGTACCTTACGGGATCTGGGGCACTGAAGCTTTCTTT. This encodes CASSTVPYGIWGTEAFF. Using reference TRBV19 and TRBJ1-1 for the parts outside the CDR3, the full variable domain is DGGITQSPKYLFRKEGQNVTLSCEQNLNHDAMYWYRQDPGQGLRLIYYSQIVNDFQKGDIAEGYSVSREKKESFPLTVTSAQKNPTAFYLCASSTVPYGIWGTEAFFGQGTRLTVV.

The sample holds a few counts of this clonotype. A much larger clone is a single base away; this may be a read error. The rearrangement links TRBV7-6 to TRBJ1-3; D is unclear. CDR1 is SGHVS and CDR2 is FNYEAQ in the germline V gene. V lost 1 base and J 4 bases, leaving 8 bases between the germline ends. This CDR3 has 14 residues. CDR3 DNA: TGTGCCAGCAGCTTAGAAAGGTTCGGAAACACCATATATTTT. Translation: CASSLERFGNTIYF.

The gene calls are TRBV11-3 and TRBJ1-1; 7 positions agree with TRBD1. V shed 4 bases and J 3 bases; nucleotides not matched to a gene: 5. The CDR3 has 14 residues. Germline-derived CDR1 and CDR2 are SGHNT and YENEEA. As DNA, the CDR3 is TGTGCCAGCAGCTCAACAGGGGACTACACTGAAGCTTTCTTT. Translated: CASSSTGDYTEAFF.

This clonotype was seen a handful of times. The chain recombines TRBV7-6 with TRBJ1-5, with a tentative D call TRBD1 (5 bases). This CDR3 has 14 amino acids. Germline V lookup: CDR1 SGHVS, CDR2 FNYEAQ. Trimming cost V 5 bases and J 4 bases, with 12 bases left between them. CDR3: CASSQGGANQPQHF. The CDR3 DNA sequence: TGTGCCAGCAGCCAAGGAGGGGCAAATCAGCCCCAGCATTTT. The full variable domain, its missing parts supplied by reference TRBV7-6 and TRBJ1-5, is GAGVSQSPRYKVTKRGQDVALRCDPISGHVSLYWYRQALGQGPEFLTYFNYEAQQDKSGLPNDRFSAERPEGSISTLTIQRTEQRDSAMYRCASSQGGANQPQHFGDGTRLSIL.

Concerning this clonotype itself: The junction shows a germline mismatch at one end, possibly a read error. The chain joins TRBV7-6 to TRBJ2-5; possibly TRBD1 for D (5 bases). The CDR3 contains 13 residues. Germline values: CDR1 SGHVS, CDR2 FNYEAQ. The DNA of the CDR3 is TGTGTCAGCAGCTGGCGACAGCAAGAGACCCAGTACTTC. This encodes CVSSWRQQETQYF.

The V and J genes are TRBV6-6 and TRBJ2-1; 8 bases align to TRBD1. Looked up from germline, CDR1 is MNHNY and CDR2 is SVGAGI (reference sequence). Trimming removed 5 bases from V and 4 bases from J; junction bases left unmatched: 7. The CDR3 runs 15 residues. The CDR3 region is CASSARDRSYNEQFF. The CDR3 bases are TGTGCCAGCAGTGCTCGGGACAGGTCATACAATGAGCAGTTCTTC.

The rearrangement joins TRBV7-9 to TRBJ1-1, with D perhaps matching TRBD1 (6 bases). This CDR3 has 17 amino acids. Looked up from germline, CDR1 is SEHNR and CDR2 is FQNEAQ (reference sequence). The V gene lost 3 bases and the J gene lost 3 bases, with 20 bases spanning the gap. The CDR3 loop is CASSFTGGAGRYTEAFF. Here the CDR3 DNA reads TGTGCCAGCAGCTTCACGGGGGGCGCGGGGAGATACACTGAAGCTTTCTTT.

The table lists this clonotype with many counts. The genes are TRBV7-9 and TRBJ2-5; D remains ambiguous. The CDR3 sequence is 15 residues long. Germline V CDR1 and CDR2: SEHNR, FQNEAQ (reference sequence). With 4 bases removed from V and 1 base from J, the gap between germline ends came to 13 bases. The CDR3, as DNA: TGTGCCAGCAGCTCCCCCCCTTACTCCCAAGAGACCCAGTACTTC. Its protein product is CASSSPPYSQETQYF.

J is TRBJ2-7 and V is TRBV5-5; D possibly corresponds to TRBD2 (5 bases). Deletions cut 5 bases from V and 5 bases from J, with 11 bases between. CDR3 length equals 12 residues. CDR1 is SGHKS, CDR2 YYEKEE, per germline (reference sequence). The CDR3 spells CASRMAGDEQYV. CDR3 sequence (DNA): TGTGCCAGCAGAATGGCCGGGGACGAGCAGTACGTC.